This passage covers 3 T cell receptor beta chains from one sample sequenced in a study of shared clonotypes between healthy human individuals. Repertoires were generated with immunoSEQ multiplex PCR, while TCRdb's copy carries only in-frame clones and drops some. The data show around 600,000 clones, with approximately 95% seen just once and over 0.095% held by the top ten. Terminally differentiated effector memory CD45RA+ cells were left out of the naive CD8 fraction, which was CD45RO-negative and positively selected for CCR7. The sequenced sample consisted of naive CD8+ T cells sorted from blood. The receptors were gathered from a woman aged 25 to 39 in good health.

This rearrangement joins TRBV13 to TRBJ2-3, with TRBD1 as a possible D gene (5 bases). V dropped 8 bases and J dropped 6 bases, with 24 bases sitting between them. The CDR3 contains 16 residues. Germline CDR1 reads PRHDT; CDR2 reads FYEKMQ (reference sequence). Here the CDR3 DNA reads TGTGCCAGCGCGAGACATGCCGGGTCGAAGGGGGATACGCAGTATTTT. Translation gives CASARHAGSKGDTQYF. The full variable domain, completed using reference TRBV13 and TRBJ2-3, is AAGVIQSPRHLIKEKRETATLKCYPIPRHDTVYWYQQGPGQDPQFLISFYEKMQSDKGSIPDRFSAQQFSDYHSELNMSSLELGDSALYFCASARHAGSKGDTQYFGPGTRLTVL.

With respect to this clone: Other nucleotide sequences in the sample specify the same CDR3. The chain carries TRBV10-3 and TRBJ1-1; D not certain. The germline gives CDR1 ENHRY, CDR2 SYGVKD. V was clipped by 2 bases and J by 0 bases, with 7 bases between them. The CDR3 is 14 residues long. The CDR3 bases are TGTGCCATCAGTGAGCCGGCCCTGAACACTGAAGCTTTCTTT. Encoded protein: CAISEPALNTEAFF.

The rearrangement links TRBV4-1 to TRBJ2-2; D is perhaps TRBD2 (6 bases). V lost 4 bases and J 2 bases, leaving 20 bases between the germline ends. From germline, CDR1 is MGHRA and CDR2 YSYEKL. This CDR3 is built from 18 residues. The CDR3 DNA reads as TGCGCCAGCAGCCCAAGTCTCCGGGAGCCCTCTAACACCGGGGAGCTGTTTTTT. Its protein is CASSPSLREPSNTGELFF.